The 4 T cell receptor beta chains below come from one sample, sequenced in a study of shared clonotypes between healthy human individuals. Clones were sequenced by immunoSEQ multiplex PCR, and TCRdb holds only the in-frame ones, with some missing. The sample yields roughly 1.4 million clones, 98% to 99% seen once. The specimen sequenced was naive CD4+ T cells sorted from blood. Subset described: CD45RA+ positively selected. These receptors all stem from a man between 25 and 39 years old in good health.

The rearrangement joins TRBV7-3 to TRBJ2-5, with D unclear. The germline CDR1 and CDR2 sequences are SGHTA and FQGTGA. V dropped 2 bases and J dropped 5 bases, with 12 bases sitting between them. The CDR3 runs to 14 residues. This CDR3 is CASSLGTSVETQYF. The CDR3 DNA follows: TGTGCCAGCAGCTTAGGTACAAGCGTGGAGACCCAGTACTTC.

This clone was seen only a few times. The V call is TRBV5-6, the J call TRBJ2-5; 10 positions agree with TRBD1. The V segment lost 3 bases and the J segment 4 bases; nucleotides outside the gene matches: 0. The length of the CDR3 is 13 residues. Germline values: CDR1 SGHDT, CDR2 YYEEEE. This CDR3 is CASSWTGGETQYF. The CDR3 nucleotides are TGTGCCAGCAGCTGGACAGGGGGAGAGACCCAGTACTTC.

V usage is TRBV28 and J usage is TRBJ2-6; 7 bases align to TRBD2. CDR1 and CDR2 (germline): MDHEN, SYDVKM. This CDR3 is built from 15 residues. With V trimmed by 5 bases and J by 1 base, 2 bases remained unmatched. The CDR3 nucleotides are TGTGCCAGCAGTCCGCGGGAGTCTGGGGCCAACGTCCTGACTTTC. Amino acids: CASSPRESGANVLTF.

This clone was detected only once. The chain joins TRBV5-1 to TRBJ1-2; weak D call: TRBD1 (5 bases). The CDR3 sequence is 17 residues long. V was trimmed by 4 bases and J by 2 bases, leaving 21 bases between them. CDR1 and CDR2 from the germline V gene are SGHRS and YFSETQ. The CDR3 nucleotides are TGCGCCAGCAGCCCGGGGCTTAAGAGGGACCCGAACTATGGCTACACCTTC. Translated, it gives CASSPGLKRDPNYGYTF.